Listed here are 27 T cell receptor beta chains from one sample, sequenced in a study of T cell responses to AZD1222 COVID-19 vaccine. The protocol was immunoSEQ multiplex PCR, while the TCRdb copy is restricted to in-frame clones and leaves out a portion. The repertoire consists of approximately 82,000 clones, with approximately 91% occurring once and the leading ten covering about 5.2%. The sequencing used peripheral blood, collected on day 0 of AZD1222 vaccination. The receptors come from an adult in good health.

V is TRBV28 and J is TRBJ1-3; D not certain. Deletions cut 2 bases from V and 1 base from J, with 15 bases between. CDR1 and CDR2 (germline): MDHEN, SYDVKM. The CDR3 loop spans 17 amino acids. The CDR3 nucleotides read TGTGCCAGCAGTTTAAGTCGTCTGGGCAGTTCTGGAAACACCATATATTTT. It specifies CASSLSRLGSSGNTIYF.

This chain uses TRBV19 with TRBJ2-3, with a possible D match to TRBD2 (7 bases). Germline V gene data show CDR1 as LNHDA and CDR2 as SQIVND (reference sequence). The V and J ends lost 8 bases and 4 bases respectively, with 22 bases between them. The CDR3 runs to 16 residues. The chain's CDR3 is CASCPWTSGGPDTQYF. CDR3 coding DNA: TGTGCCAGTTGTCCTTGGACGTCCGGGGGGCCAGATACGCAGTATTTT.

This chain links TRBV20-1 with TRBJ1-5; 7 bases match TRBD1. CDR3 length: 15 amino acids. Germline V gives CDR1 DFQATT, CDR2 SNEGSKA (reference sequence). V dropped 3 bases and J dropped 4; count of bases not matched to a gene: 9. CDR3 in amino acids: CSASQGGNGNQPQHF. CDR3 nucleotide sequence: TGCAGTGCTAGTCAGGGGGGGAACGGGAATCAGCCCCAGCATTTT.

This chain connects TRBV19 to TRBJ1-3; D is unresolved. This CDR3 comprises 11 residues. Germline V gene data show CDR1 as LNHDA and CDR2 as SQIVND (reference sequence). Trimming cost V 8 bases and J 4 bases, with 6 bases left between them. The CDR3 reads CASGSGNTIYF. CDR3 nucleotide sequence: TGTGCCAGTGGATCCGGAAACACCATATATTTT.

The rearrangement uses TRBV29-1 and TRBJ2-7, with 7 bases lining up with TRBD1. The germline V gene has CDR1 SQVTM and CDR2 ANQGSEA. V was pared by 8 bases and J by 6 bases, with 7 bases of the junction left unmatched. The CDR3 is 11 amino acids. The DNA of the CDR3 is TGCAGCACCTGGAGACAGGGCGAGCAGTACTTC. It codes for CSTWRQGEQYF.

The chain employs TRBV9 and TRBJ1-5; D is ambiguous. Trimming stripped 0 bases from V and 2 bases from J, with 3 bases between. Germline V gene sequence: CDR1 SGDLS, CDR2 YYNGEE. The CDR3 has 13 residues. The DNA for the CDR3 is TGTGCCAGCAGCGTAGCCGGCAATCAGCCCCAGCATTTT. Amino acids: CASSVAGNQPQHF.

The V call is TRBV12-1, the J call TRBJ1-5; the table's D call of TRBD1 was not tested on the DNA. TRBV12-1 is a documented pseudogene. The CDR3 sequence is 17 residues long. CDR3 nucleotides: TGTGCCAGCAGCTCGACCGGGACAAATTATAGCAATCAGCCCCAGCATTTT. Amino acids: CASSSTGTNYSNQPQHF.

The CDR3 bases are TGTGCCAGCAGCTTTTCAGGGGTCAAAAACATTCAGTACTTC. This codes for CASSFSGVKNIQYF. The chain has TRBV5-4 and TRBJ2-4, with TRBD1 as a possible D gene (6 bases). The V end lost 2 bases, the J end lost 3 bases, and 9 bases lay between the germline ends. Germline assignment: CDR1 SGHNT and CDR2 YYREEE (reference sequence). The CDR3 sequence is 14 residues long.

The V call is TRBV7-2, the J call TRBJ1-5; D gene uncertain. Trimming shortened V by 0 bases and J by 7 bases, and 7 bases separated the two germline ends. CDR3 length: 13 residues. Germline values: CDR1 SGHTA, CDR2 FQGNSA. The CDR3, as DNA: TGTGCCAGCAGCTTAGCGCCTTGGCAGCCCCAGCATTTT. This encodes CASSLAPWQPQHF.

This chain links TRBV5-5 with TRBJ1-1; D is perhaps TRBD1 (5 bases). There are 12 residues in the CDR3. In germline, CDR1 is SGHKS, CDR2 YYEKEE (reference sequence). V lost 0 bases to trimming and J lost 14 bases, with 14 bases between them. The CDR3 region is CASSLEAGKQFF. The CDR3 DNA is TGTGCCAGCAGCTTGGAGGCAGGGAAGCAATTCTTT.

The CDR3 DNA sequence: TGTGCCAGTAGTCCGACAGGGTTCTATGGCTACACCTTC. It is translated as CASSPTGFYGYTF. The chain uses TRBV19 and TRBJ1-2; 7 nucleotides agree with TRBD1. CDR3 size: 13 residues. Germline assignment: CDR1 LNHDA and CDR2 SQIVND (reference sequence). With V trimmed by 5 bases and J by 4 bases, 4 bases remained unmatched.

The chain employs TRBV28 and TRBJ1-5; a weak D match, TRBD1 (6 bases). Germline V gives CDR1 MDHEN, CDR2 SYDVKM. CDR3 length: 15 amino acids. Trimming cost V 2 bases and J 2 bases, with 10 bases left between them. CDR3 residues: CASSLGGPGNQPQHF. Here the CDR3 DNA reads TGTGCCAGCAGTTTAGGGGGGCCGGGCAATCAGCCCCAGCATTTT.

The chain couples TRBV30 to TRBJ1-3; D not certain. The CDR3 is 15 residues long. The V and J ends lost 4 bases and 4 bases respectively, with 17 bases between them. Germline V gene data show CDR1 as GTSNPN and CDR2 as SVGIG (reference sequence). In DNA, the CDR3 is TGTGCCTGGACCTTGGGAGGGATGGACGGAAACACCATATATTTT. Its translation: CAWTLGGMDGNTIYF.

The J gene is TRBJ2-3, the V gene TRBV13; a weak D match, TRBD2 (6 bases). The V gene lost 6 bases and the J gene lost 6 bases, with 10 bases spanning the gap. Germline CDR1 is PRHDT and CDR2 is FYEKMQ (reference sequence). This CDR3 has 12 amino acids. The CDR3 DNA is TGTGCCAGCAGTGAGGGGACTGATACGCAGTATTTT. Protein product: CASSEGTDTQYF.

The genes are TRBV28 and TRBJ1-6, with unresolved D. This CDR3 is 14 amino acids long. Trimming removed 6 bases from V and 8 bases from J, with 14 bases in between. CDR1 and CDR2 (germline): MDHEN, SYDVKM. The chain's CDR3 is CASSDGRSYSPLHF. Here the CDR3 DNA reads TGTGCCAGCAGCGATGGACGGAGTTATTCACCCCTCCACTTT.

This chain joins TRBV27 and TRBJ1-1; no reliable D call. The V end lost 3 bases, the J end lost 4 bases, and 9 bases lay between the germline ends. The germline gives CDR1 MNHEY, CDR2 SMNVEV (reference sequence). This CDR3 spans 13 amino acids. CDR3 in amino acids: CASSFRPVTEAFF. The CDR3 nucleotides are TGTGCCAGCAGTTTTCGGCCTGTCACTGAAGCTTTCTTT.

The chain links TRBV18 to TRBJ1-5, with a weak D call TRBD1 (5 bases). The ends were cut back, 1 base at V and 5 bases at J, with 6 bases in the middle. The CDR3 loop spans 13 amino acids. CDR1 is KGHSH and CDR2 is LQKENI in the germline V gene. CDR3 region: CASSPRGDQPQHF. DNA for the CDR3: TGTGCCAGCTCACCACGGGGGGATCAGCCCCAGCATTTT.

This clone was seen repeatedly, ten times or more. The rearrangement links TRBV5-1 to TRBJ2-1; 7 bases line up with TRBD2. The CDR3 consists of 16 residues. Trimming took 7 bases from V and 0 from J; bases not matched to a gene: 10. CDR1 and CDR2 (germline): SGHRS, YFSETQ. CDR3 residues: CASQPRAGSSYNEQFF. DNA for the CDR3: TGCGCCAGCCAACCCCGAGCGGGGTCCTCCTACAATGAGCAGTTCTTC.

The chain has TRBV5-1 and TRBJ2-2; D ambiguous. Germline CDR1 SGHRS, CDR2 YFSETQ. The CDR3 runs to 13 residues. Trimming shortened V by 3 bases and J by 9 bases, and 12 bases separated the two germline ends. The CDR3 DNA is TGCGCCAGCAGCTCAGAGGTAATCCGGGAGCTGTTTTTT. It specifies CASSSEVIRELFF.

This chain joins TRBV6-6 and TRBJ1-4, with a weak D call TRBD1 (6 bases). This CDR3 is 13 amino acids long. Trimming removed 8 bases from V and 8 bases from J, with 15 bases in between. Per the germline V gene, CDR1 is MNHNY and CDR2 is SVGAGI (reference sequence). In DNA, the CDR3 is TGTGCCAGCCAAGGGGGGGTACGAGAAAAACTGTTTTTT. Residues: CASQGGVREKLFF.

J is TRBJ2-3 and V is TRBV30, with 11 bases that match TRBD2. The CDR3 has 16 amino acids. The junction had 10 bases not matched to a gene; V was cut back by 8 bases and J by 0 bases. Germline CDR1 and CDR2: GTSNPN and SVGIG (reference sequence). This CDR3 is CAGRTSGRSSTDTQYF. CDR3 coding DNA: TGTGCCGGCCGGACTAGCGGGCGGTCTAGCACAGATACGCAGTATTTT.

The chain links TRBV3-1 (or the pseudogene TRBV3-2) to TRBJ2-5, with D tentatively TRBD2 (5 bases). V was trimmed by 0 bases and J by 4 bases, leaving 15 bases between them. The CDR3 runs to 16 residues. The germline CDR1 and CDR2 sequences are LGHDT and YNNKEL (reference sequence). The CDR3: CASSQDRGRFAETQYF. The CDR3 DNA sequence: TGTGCCAGCAGCCAAGATCGGGGTAGATTTGCAGAGACCCAGTACTTC.

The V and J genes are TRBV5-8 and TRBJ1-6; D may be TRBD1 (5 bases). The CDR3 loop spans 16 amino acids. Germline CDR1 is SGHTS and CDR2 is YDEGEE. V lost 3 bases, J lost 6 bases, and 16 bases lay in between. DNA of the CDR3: TGTGCCAGCAGCTCGCGTGGGGACGGGTTTAATTCACCCCTCCACTTT. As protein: CASSSRGDGFNSPLHF.

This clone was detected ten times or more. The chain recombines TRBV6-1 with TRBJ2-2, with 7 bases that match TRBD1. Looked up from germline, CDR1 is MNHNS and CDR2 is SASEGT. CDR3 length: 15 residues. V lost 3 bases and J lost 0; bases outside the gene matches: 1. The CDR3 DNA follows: TGTGCCAGCAGTGACCAGGGGGCGAACACCGGGGAGCTGTTTTTT. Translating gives CASSDQGANTGELFF.

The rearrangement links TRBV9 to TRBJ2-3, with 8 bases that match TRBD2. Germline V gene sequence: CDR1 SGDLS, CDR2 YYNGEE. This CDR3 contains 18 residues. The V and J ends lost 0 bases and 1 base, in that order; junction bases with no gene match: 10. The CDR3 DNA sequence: TGTGCCAGCAGCGTAGTTCGGGGGGGCCAGCTCGGCACAGATACGCAGTATTTT. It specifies CASSVVRGGQLGTDTQYF.

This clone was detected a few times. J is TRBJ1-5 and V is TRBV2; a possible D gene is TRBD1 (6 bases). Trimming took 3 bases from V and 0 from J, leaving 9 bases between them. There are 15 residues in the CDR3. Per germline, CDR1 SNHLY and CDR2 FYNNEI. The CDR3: CASSDRTASNQPQHF. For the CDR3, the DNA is TGTGCCAGCAGTGATCGGACAGCTAGCAATCAGCCCCAGCATTTT.

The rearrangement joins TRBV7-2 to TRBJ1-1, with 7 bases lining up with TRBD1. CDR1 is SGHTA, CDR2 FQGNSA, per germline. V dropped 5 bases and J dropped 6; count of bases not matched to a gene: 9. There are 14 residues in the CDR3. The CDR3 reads CASSLQQGKPEAFF. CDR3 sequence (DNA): TGTGCCAGCAGCCTCCAACAGGGGAAACCTGAAGCTTTCTTT.